Reported below is one TCR beta chain. The record originates from a study of blood T cell repertoires in COVID-19. This CDR3 contains 16 residues. The J segment lost 2 bases and the V segment lost 2 bases, leaving 3 bases of the junction unmatched. In germline, CDR1 is SEHNR, CDR2 FQNEAQ (reference sequence). The table came from immunoSEQ multiplex PCR; TCRdb's copy has only in-frame clones and leaves some out. The repertoire holds 200,000 or so clones, with roughly 87% as singletons. V usage is TRBV7-9 and J usage is TRBJ2-3; TRBD2 matches 11 bases. Specimen: PBMCs or T cells enriched from blood (not recorded which). The source of this sequence is a woman between 35 and 50 years old with acute COVID-19. The CDR3 DNA reads as TGTGCCAGCAGCTTATCGACTAGCGGGGACACAGATACGCAGTATTTT. Translating it yields CASSLSTSGDTDTQYF.